This T cell receptor beta chain was identified during a study of T cells expressing NK-cell markers. The CDR3 extends over 17 amino acids. CDR1 KGHDR and CDR2 SFDVKD come from the germline V gene. Each CDR3 protein gets one entry in TCRdb, which reprocessed the 5' RACE reads and gives no DNA. This table lists around 100,000 distinct CDR3 sequences. The sample taken for sequencing was blood T cells: a sorted CD56 or NKG2C T cell subset, CD4+ or CD8+ T cells, or bulk PBMC T cells (not recorded which). This clonotype was sampled from a woman aged 18-69 years in good health. The chain recombines TRBV24-1 with TRBJ2-1; the D call of TRBD2 rests on TCRdb alone, since no DNA is present to check it. Here the CDR3 reads CATSDTLAGGHDNEQFF.